A selection of T cell receptor beta chains follows, all from one sample in a study of regulatory T cells in long-lasting Graves disease. TCRdb passed the multiplex PCR reads through MiXCR, listing each CDR3 protein once. The data show 400,000 to 450,000 distinct CDR3 sequences, with about 15% seen just once and approximately 15% held by the top ten. The sample was also linked to a second study, of T cells in Graves' hyperthyroidism and ophthalmopathy.

Specimen: peripheral blood mononuclear cells (PBMCs), collected at new diagnosis, from a patient treated with antithyroid drugs. These receptors were taken from a woman in her thirties with Graves disease. CDR3s include the opening cysteine and the closing phenylalanine or tryptophan. A D gene is named only where the DNA matches it firmly. Clone size appears in some rows only: once, few, many, or a class for an expanded clone.

d_call	v_call	j_call	clone_size	cdr3_nt	cdr3_aa
TRBD1	TRBV12-3/TRBV12-4	TRBJ2-5	.	TGTGCCAGCAGCCAACAGGGGGCCTGGGAGACCCAGTACTTC	CASSQQGAWETQYF
TRBD2	TRBV9	TRBJ2-5	few	TGTGCCAGCAGCCCAGGGACTAGCGGGTTATGGGAGACCCGGTACTTC	CASSPGTSGLWETRYF
.	TRBV4-1	TRBJ1-5	.	TGCGCCAGCAGCGCATCAGGGGGCAATCAGCCCCAGCATTTT	CASSASGGNQPQHF
TRBD2	TRBV6-2/TRBV6-3	TRBJ2-5	.	TGTGCCAGCAGGACTAGCGGGGCCAACACCGGGGAGACCCAGTACTTC	CASRTSGANTGETQYF
.	TRBV4-1	TRBJ1-2	.	TGCGCCAGCAGCCAAGCTCTAGGGACATACTATGGCTACACCTTC	CASSQALGTYYGYTF
.	TRBV18	TRBJ1-1	many	TGTGCCAGCTCACCCCCGGGACCCGGCGGCACTGAAGCTTTCTTT	CASSPPGPGGTEAFF
TRBD2	TRBV20-1	TRBJ2-1	many	TGCAGCCCTAAGCTAGCGGGAGTGAACAATGAGCAGTTCTTC	CSPKLAGVNNEQFF
.	TRBV9	TRBJ1-1	.	TGTGCCAGCAGCCTTCCCGGGTCCATGAACACTGAAGCTTTCTTT	CASSLPGSMNTEAFF
.	TRBV30	TRBJ1-5	many	TGTGCCTGGACCATAGGTGGGGGGGCCCAGCCCCAGCATTTT	CAWTIGGGAQPQHF
.	TRBV11-3	TRBJ2-7	few	TGTGCCAGCAGCTACGGTGGTAGCGGAGCGGGCTACGAGCAGTACTTC	CASSYGGSGAGYEQYF
.	TRBV11-2	TRBJ2-3	.	TGTGCCAGCAGCCCTAACAGGGCGGCGACAGATACGCAGTATTTT	CASSPNRAATDTQYF
TRBD2	TRBV20-1	TRBJ2-3	few	TGCAGTGCTAGATCTGTCGGGGGGTGGGGCACAGATACGCAGTATTTT	CSARSVGGWGTDTQYF
TRBD2	TRBV20-1	TRBJ2-7	.	TGCAGTGCTAGAGTGGGGGCGGGGGGGGTCTACGAGCAGTACTTC	CSARVGAGGVYEQYF
.	TRBV5-1	TRBJ2-7	many	TGCGCCAGCAGCTTGTTGGGGGCGAGCGAGCAGTACTTC	CASSLLGASEQYF
.	TRBV6-1	TRBJ2-2	many	TGTGCCAGCAAGGTTGGGGGGCCGGACACCGCCTTCGGGGAGCTGTTTTTT	CASKVGGPDTAFGELFF
TRBD1	TRBV12-3/TRBV12-4	TRBJ2-7	few	TGTGCCAGCAGTCTGGGGGACAGTTTCTCCTACGAGCAGTACTTC	CASSLGDSFSYEQYF
.	TRBV27	TRBJ2-1	many	TGTGCCAGCAGTTTATACGGGAGTAGGGTTGAGCAGTTCTTC	CASSLYGSRVEQFF
.	TRBV29-1	TRBJ1-5	.	TGCAGCGTTGCCGGGAATAGCAATCAGCCCCAGCATTTT	CSVAGNSNQPQHF
.	TRBV28	TRBJ1-4	many	TGTGCCAGCAGTCCGCGGACCGACGGTGATGAAAAACTGTTTTTT	CASSPRTDGDEKLFF
TRBD2	TRBV20-1	TRBJ2-3	many	TGCAGTGCTAGGATTAGCGGGAGGGCCGCAGATACGCAGTATTTT	CSARISGRAADTQYF
TRBD1	TRBV4-2	TRBJ2-1	few	TGTGCCAGCAGCCGAGGACAGGGTGGGAATGAGCAGTTCTTC	CASSRGQGGNEQFF
.	TRBV3-1	TRBJ2-5	many	TGTGCCAGCAGCCAAGTGGTTGGTACGAGTAGGGGTCAAGAGACCCAGTACTTC	CASSQVVGTSRGQETQYF
.	TRBV15	TRBJ1-1	many	TGTGCCACTGGGGCAGCTGAGAACACTGAAGCTTTCTTT	CATGAAENTEAFF
.	TRBV2	TRBJ1-5	many	TGTGCCAGCAGTGAGGCCGGACAGATGAGCAATCAGCCCCAGCATTTT	CASSEAGQMSNQPQHF
TRBD2	TRBV20-1	TRBJ2-3	many	TGCAGTGCTAGAGATACAGGACTAGTAGGAGCAGATACGCAGTATTTT	CSARDTGLVGADTQYF
TRBD1	TRBV27	TRBJ2-6	.	TGTGCCAGCAGTTTTGCGACAGGGATGGGGGGGGCCAACGTCCTGACTTTC	CASSFATGMGGANVLTF
TRBD1	TRBV10-3	TRBJ2-2	.	TGTGCCATCACCAAGGACAGGGCGGGGAACACCGGGGAGCTGTTTTTT	CAITKDRAGNTGELFF
.	TRBV29-1	TRBJ2-2	many	TGCAGCGCTCCGACAGTGAACACCGGGGAGCTGTTTTTT	CSAPTVNTGELFF
TRBD2	TRBV6-2/TRBV6-3	TRBJ2-3	.	TGTGCCAGCAGTACCGAGCGGGAGCTTCGCACAGATACGCAGTATTTT	CASSTERELRTDTQYF
TRBD1	TRBV10-3	TRBJ2-7	few	TGTGCCACCGGGACAGGAACCTACGAGCAGTACTTC	CATGTGTYEQYF
TRBD2	TRBV4-1	TRBJ2-5	many	TGCGCCAGCAGCCGGCCTAGCGGGAGTGGGGAGACCCAGTACTTC	CASSRPSGSGETQYF
TRBD2	TRBV6-4	TRBJ2-2	.	TGTGCCAGCAGTGTTAATAGCGGGAGTAGGACCGGGGAGCTGTTTTTT	CASSVNSGSRTGELFF
.	TRBV20-1	TRBJ2-7	many	TGCAGTGCTAGAGCCCCGGCCCACACTTCCTACGAGCAGTACTTC	CSARAPAHTSYEQYF
.	TRBV9	TRBJ2-3	.	TGTGCCAGCTCCCCCGGGACGAAAACAGATACGCAGTATTTT	CASSPGTKTDTQYF
.	TRBV4-1	TRBJ1-3	.	TGCGCCAGCAGCCAAGATCAGGCTTCTGGAAACACCATATATTTT	CASSQDQASGNTIYF
.	TRBV15	TRBJ2-1	few	TGTGCCACCAGCAGAGATTCCAGCGGTGAGCAGTTCTTC	CATSRDSSGEQFF
.	TRBV5-1	TRBJ2-1	.	TGCGCCAGCAGCTTGCAGGGTGGGGGAGTCAATGAGCAGTTCTTC	CASSLQGGGVNEQFF